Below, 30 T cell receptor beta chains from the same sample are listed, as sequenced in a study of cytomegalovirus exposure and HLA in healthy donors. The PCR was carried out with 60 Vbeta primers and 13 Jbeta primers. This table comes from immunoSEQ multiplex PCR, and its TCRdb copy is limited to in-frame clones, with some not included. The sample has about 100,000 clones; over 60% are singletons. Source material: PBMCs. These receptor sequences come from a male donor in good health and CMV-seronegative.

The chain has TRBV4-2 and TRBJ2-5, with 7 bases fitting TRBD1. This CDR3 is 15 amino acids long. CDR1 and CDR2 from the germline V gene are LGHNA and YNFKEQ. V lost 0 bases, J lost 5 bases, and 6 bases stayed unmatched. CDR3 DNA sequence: TGTGCCAGCAGCCAAGATCCTGACAGGGTGGAGACCCAGTACTTC. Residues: CASSQDPDRVETQYF.

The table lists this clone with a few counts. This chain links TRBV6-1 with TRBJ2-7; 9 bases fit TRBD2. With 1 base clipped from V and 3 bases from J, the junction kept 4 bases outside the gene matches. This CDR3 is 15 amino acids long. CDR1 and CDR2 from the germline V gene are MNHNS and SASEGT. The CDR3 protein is CASSEDGTSSYEQYF. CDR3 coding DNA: TGTGCCAGCAGTGAAGACGGGACTAGCAGCTACGAGCAGTACTTC.

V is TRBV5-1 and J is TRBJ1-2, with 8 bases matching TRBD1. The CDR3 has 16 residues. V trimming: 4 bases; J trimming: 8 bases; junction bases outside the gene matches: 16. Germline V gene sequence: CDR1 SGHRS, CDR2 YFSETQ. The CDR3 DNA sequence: TGCGCCAGCAGCACAGGGGGTCGGGGAAGGGGAGAAGGCTACACCTTC. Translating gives CASSTGGRGRGEGYTF.

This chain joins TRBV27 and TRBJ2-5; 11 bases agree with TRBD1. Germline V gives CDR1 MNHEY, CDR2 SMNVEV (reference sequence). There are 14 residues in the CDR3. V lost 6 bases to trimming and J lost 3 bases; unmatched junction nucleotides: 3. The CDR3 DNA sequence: TGTGCCAGCAGACGGGACAGGGGGAAAGAGACCCAGTACTTC. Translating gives CASRRDRGKETQYF.

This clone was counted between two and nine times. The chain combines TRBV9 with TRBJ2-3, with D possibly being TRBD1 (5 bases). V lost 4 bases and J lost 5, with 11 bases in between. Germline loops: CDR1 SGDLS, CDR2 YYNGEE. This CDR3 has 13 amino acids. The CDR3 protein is CASSPQGKDTQYF. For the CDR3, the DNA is TGTGCCAGCAGCCCCCAGGGTAAAGATACGCAGTATTTT.

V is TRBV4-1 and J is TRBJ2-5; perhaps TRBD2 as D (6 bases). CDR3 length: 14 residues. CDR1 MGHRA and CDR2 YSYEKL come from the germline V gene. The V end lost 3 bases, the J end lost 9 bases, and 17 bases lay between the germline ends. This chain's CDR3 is CASSQGTGVGAQYF. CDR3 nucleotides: TGCGCCAGCAGCCAGGGGACTGGGGTAGGGGCCCAGTACTTC.

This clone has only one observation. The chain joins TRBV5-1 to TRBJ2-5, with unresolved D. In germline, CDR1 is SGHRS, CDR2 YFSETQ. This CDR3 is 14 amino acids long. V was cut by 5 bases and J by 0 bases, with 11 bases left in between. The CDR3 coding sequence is TGCGCCAGCAGTGACGGAGACCACCAAGAGACCCAGTACTTC. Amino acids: CASSDGDHQETQYF.

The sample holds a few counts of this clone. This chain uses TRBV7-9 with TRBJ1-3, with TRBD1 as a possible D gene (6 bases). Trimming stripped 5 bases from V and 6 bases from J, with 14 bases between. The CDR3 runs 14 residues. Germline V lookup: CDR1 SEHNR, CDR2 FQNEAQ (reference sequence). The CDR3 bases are TGTGCCAGCAGCCTTACAGGGAATTCAAACACCATATATTTT. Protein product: CASSLTGNSNTIYF.

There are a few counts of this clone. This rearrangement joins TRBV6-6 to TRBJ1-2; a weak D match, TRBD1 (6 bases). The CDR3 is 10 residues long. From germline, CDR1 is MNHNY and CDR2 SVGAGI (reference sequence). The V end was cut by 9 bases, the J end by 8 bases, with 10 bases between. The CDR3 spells CASSTGGYTF. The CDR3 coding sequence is TGTGCCAGTTCGACAGGAGGCTACACCTTC.

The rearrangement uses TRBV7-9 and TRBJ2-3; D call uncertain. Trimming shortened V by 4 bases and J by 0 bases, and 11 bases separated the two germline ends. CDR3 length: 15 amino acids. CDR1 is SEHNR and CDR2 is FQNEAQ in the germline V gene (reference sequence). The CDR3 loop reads CASSSPSTSTDTQYF. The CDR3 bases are TGTGCCAGCAGCTCCCCAAGCACTAGCACAGATACGCAGTATTTT. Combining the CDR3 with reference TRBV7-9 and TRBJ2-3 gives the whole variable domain DTGVSQNPRHKITKRGQNVTFRCDPISEHNRLYWYRQTLGQGPEFLTYFQNEAQLEKSRLLSDRFSAERPKGSFSTLEIQRTEQGDSAMYLCASSSPSTSTDTQYFGPGTRLTVL.

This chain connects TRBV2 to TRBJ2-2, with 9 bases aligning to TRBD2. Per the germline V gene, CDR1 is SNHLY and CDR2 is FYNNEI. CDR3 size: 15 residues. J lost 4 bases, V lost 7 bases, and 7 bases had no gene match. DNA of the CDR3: TGTGCCAGCAACGGGGAAGCGGGAGGCACCGGGGAGCTGTTTTTT. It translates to CASNGEAGGTGELFF.

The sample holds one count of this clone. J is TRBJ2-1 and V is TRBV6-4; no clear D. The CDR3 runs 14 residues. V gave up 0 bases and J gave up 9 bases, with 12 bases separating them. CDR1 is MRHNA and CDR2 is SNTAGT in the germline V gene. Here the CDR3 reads CASSDSAARSEQFF. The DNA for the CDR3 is TGTGCCAGCAGTGACTCGGCGGCTAGAAGTGAGCAGTTCTTC.

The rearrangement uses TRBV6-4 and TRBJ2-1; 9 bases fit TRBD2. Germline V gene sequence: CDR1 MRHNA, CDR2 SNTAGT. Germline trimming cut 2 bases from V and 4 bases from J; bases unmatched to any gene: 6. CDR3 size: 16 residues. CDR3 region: CASSDIAGVGYNEQFF. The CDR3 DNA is TGTGCCAGCAGTGACATAGCGGGAGTTGGGTACAATGAGCAGTTCTTC.

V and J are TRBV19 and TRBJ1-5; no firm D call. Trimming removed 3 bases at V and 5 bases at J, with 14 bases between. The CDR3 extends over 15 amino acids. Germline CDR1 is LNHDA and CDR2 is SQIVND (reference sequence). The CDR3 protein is CASSIGDTPHQPQHF. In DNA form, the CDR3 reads TGTGCCAGTAGTATTGGCGACACGCCTCATCAGCCCCAGCATTTT.

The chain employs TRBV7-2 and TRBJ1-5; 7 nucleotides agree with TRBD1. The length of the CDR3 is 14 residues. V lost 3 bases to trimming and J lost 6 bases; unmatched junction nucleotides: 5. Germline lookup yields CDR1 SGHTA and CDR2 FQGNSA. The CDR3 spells CASSFRQGSQPQHF. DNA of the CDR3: TGTGCCAGCAGCTTCCGACAGGGCAGTCAGCCCCAGCATTTT.

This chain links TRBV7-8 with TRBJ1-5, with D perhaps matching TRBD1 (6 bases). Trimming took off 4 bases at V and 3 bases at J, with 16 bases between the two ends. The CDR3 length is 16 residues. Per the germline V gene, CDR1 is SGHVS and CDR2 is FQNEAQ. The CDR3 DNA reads TGTGCCAGCAGCTCCACAGGACAGCTTCCCAATCAGCCCCAGCATTTT. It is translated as CASSSTGQLPNQPQHF.

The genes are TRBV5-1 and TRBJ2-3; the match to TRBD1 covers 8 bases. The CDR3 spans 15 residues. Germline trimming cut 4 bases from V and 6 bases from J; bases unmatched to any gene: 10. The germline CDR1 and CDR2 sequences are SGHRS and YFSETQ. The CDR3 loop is CASSTGQGRGDTQYF. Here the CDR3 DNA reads TGCGCCAGCAGCACAGGACAGGGAAGGGGGGATACGCAGTATTTT. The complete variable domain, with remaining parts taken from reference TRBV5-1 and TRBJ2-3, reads KAGVTQTPRYLIKTRGQQVTLSCSPISGHRSVSWYQQTPGQGLQFLFEYFSETQRNKGNFPGRFSGRQFSNSRSEMNVSTLELGDSALYLCASSTGQGRGDTQYFGPGTRLTVL.

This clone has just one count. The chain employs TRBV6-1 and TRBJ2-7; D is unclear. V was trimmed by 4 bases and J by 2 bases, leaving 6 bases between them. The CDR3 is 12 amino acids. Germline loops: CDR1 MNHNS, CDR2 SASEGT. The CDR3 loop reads CASSAGPYEQYF. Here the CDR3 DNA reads TGTGCCAGCAGTGCGGGTCCCTACGAGCAGTACTTC.

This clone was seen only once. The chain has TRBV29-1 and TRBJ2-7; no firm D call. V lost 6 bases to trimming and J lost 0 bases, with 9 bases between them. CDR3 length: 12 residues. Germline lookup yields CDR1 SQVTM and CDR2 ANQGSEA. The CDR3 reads CSVCDTSYEQYF. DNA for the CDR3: TGCAGCGTCTGCGACACCTCCTACGAGCAGTACTTC.

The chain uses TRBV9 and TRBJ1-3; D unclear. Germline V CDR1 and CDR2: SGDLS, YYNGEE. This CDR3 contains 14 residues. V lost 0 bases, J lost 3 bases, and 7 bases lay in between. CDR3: CASSVGAGGNTIYF. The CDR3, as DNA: TGTGCCAGCAGCGTAGGGGCGGGTGGAAACACCATATATTTT.

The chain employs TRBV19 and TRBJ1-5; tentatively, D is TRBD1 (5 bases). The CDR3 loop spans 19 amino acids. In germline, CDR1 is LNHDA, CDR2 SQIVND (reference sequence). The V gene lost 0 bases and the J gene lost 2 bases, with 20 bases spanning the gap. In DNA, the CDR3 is TGTGCCAGTAGTATAGATAGGGTCGTTCAGGGCTTAGGCAATCAGCCCCAGCATTTT. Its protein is CASSIDRVVQGLGNQPQHF.

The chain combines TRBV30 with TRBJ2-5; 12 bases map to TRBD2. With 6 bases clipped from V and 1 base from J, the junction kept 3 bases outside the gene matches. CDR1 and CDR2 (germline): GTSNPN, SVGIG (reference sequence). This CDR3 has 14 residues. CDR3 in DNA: TGTGCCTGTTTGGGACTAGCGGGCCAAGAGACCCAGTACTTC. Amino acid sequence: CACLGLAGQETQYF.

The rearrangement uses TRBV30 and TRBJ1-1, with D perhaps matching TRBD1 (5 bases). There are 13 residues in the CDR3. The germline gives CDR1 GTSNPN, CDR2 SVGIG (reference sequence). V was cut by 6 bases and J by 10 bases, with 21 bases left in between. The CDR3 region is CACLREGRDRAFF. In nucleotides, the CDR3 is TGTGCCTGTCTGAGAGAGGGGAGGGATCGAGCTTTCTTT.

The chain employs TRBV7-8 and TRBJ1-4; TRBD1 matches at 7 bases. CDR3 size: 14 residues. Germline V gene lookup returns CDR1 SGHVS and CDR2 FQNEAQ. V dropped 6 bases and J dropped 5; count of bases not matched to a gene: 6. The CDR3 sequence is CASRAGGQNEKLFF. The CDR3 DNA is TGTGCCAGCAGGGCAGGGGGACAGAATGAAAAACTGTTTTTT.

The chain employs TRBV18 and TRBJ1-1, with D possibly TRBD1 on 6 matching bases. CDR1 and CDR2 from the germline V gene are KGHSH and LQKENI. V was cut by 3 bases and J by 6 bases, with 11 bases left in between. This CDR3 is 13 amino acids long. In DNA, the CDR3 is TGTGCCAGCTCACCCACAGGGTCCGCTGAAGCTTTCTTT. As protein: CASSPTGSAEAFF.

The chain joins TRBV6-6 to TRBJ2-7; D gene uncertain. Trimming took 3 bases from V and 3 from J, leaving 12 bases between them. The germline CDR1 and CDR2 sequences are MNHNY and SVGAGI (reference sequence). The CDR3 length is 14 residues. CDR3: CASSYGVMNYEQYF. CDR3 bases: TGTGCCAGCAGTTATGGAGTGATGAACTACGAGCAGTACTTC.

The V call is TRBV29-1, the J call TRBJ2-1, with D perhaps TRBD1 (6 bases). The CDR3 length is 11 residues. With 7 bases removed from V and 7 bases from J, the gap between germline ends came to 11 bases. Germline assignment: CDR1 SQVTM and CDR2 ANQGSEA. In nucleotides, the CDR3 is TGCAGCGCCGACAGGTCGAATGAGCAGTTCTTC. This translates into CSADRSNEQFF.

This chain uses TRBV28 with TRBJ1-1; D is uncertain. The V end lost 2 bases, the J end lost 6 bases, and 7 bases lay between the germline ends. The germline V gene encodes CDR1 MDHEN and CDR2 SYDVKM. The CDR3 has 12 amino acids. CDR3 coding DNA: TGTGCCAGCAGTTTACGGTTGGCTGAAGCTTTCTTT. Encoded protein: CASSLRLAEAFF.

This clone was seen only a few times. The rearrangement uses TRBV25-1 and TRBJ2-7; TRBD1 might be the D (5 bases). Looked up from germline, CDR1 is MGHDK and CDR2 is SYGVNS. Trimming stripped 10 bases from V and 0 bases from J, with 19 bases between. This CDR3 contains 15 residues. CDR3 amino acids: CATARRGPSSYEQYF. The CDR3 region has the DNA TGTGCCACCGCCCGAAGGGGTCCCAGCTCCTACGAGCAGTACTTC.

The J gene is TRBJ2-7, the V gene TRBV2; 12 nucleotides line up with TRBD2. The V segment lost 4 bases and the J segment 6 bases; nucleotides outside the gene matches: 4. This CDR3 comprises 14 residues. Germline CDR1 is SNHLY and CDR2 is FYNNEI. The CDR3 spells CASSVRTSGIEQYF. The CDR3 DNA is TGTGCCAGCAGTGTCAGGACTAGCGGGATCGAGCAGTACTTC. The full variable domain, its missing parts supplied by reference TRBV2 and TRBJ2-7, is EPEVTQTPSHQVTQMGQEVILRCVPISNHLYFYWYRQILGQKVEFLVSFYNNEISEKSEIFDDQFSVERPDGSNFTLKIRSTKLEDSAMYFCASSVRTSGIEQYFGPGTRLTVT.